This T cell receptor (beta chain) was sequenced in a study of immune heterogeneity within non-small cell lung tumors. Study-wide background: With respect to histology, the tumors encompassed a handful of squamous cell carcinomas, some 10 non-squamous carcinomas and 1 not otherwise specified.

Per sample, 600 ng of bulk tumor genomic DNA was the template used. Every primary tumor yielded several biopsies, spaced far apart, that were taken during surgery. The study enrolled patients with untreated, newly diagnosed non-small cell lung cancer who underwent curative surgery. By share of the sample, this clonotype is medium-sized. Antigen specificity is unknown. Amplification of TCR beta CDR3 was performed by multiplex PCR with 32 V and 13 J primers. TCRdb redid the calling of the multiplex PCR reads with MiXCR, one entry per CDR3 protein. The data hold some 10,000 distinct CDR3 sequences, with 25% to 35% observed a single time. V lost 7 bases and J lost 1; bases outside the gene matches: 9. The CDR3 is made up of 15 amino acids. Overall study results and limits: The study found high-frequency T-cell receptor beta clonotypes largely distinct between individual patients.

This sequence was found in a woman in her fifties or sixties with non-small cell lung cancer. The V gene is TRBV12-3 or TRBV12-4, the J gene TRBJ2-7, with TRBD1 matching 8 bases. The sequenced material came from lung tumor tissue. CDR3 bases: TGTGCCAGCACCCCGCGGACAGGGATGTCCTACGAGCAGTACTTC. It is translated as CASTPRTGMSYEQYF.